This T cell receptor beta chain was obtained from a study of cytomegalovirus exposure and HLA in healthy donors. On the study more broadly: Assignment to the Caucasian-associated ancestry cluster applied to less than 85% of the approximately 400 genotyped donors.

The study ran its PCR with 60 Vbeta and 13 Jbeta primers. Only in-frame clones appear in the TCRdb table, and some are missing; sequencing was by immunoSEQ multiplex PCR. The repertoire includes tens of thousands of clones, more than 60% of them detected once, and roughly 12% sits in the top ten. Whole-study results and caveats: The analysis excluded some indistinguishable V segments, including TRBV6-2 and TRBV6-3.

The trim removed 2 bases at V and 5 bases at J, leaving 8 bases unmatched. The CDR3 consists of 17 residues. Germline CDR1 and CDR2: LGHNA and YNFKEQ. As concerns this clone: Its antigen remains unknown.

This receptor was identified in a male donor in good health and CMV-seropositive. The sample taken for sequencing was PBMCs. The chain has TRBV4-2 and TRBJ2-5; 13 bases agree with TRBD2. The chain's CDR3 is CASSQPTSGGTVETQYF. The CDR3 nucleotides are TGTGCCAGCAGCCAACCGACTAGCGGGGGGACGGTGGAGACCCAGTACTTC.